This T cell receptor (beta chain) was identified during a study of regulatory T cells in long-lasting Graves disease (dated by TCRdb to the early 2020s). A note on the overall study: Antithyroid drugs had been taken for less than 3 months by newly diagnosed Graves' disease patients. A total of 35 or so samples were covered by TCR sequencing, comprising approximately 13 persistent and around 20 newly diagnosed Graves' disease patients. The study took place in China and was registered as a clinical trial. Patients with persistent Graves' disease were compared with patients with newly diagnosed Graves' disease using TCR sequencing and RNA sequencing of peripheral blood.

Library method: multiplex PCR. The instrument given in TCRdb is Illumina HiSeq 4000. To build TCR beta libraries, CDR3 regions were amplified by Arm-PCR using iRepertoire HTBI primers. PCR products were gel purified before sequencing. In the original analysis: Gene usage analysis of CDR3 amino acid clonotypes used the approximately 62 TRBV and 14 to 15 TRBJ segments found across samples. Filtered high-quality paired reads were merged into contigs using COPE and FqMerger. Contigs were aligned with BLAST to IMGT TRBV, TRBD and TRBJ reference genes, and CDR3 was defined per IMGT. Any clonotype with a frequency above 0.1% was counted as a highly expanded clone. Repertoire diversity was measured by Shannon entropy, and V-J evenness by the Gini coefficient. A clonotype found in more than one individual was treated as public. TCRdb reprocessing: public reads trimmed at Q25 with fastp, clones called with MiXCR, in-frame beta chains kept. Every entry covers one CDR3 protein and lists the most common genes and DNA from its rows. The V and J calls reflect TCRdb's pipeline rather than the authors' work. This sample comprises fewer than 350,000 distinct CDR3 sequences, over 15% of them detected only once. About 39% of the sample rests with the top ten.

Summary of the overall study and its limitations: Patients with persistent disease shared more public clonotypes (roughly 2,900) than newly diagnosed patients did (more than 900). Sequencing and analysis were restricted to the TCR beta chain. Only peripheral blood was studied, because thyroid tissue, the primary lesion, was inaccessible. As a limitation, the authors acknowledged that the small sample size may reduce accuracy. Persistent Graves' disease patients showed lower TCR Shannon entropy and fewer highly expanded clones than newly diagnosed patients, suggesting clonal expansion. Persistent disease showed preferential use of TRBV28, TRBJ1-2 and TRBJ2-5, whereas newly diagnosed disease favored TRBV20-1 and TRBJ2-1.

The sample's time point label, decoded: newly diagnosed GD, antithyroid drugs for less than 3 months. For both TCR sequencing and RNA sequencing, RNA was extracted from PBMCs using TRIzol. Graves' disease was diagnosed according to American Thyroid Association guidelines. Patients for the study were recruited at an endocrinology department in Xi'an, China. Each patient gave about 8.1 milliliters of peripheral blood, collected in an EDTA anticoagulant tube. Ficoll Paque Plus density gradient separation was used to isolate PBMCs, and no additional T cell sorting was done. An Agilent 2100 Bioanalyzer and agarose gel were used to assess RNA quality, and a NanoDrop 2000 was used to measure RNA concentration. The germline V gene (reference sequence) gives CDR1 as SEHNR and CDR2 as FQNEAQ. Germline trimming amounts to 5 bases on V and 4 bases on J, with 8 as the count of junction bases outside the gene matches. Measured from the cysteine to the phenylalanine, the CDR3 is 15 residues long. Solely the CDR3 DNA is kept, with 45 bases framed from the first base.

Note on this clonotype: No cognate antigen has been identified for it. The sample holds no much larger clone one base away, and base qualities are not on file.

This TCR was sampled from a female donor with Graves disease. The chain uses TRBV7-9 and TRBJ1-2, with 9 bases matching TRBD1. This material consisted of peripheral blood mononuclear cells (PBMCs), taken at new diagnosis, from a patient treated with antithyroid drugs. The bases are TGTGCCAGCAGCCGTCCCGGGACAGGGAGCTATGGCTACACCTTC. It specifies CASSRPGTGSYGYTF.